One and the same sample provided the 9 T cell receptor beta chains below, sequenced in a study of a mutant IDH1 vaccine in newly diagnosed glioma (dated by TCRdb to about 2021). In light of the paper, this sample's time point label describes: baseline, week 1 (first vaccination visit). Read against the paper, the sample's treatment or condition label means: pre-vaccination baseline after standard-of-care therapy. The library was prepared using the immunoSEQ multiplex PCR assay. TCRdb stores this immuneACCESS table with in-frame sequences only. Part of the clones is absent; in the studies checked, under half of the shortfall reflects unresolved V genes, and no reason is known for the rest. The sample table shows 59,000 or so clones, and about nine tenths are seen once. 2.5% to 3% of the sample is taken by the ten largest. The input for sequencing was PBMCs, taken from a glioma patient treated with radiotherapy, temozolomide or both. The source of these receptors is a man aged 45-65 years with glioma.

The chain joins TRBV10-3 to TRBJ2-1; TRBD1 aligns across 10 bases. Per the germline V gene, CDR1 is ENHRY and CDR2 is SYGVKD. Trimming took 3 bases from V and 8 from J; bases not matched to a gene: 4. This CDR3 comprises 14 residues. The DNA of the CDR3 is TGTGCCATCAGTGATGGGACAGGGGTGCATGAGCAGTTCTTC. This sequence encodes CAISDGTGVHEQFF.

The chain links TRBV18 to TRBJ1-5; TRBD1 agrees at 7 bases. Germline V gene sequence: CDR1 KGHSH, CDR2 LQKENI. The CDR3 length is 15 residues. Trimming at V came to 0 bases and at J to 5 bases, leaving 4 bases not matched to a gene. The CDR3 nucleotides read TGTGCCAGCTCACCACCGGGACAGCGCGATCAGCCCCAGCATTTT. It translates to CASSPPGQRDQPQHF.

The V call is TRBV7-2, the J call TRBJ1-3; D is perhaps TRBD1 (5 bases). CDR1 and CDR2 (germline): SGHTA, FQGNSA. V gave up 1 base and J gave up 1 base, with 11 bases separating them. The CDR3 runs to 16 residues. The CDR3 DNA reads TGTGCCAGCAGCTTAGTTTGGGGGTTATCTGGAAACACCATATATTTT. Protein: CASSLVWGLSGNTIYF.

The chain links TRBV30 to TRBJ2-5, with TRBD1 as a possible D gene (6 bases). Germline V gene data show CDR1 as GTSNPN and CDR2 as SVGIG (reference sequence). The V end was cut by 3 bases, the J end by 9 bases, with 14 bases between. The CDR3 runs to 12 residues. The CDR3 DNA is TGTGCCTGGAGGGGGGACAAAGGAGCCCAGTACTTC. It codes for CAWRGDKGAQYF. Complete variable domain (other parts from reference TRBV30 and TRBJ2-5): SQTIHQWPATLVQPVGSPLSLECTVEGTSNPNLYWYRQAAGRGLQLLFYSVGIGQISSEVPQNLSASRPQDRQFILSSKKLLLSDSGFYLCAWRGDKGAQYFGPGTRLLVL.

The CDR3 sequence: CASSSQGSNEKLFF. The CDR3 DNA sequence: TGTGCCAGCTCATCCCAGGGGAGTAATGAAAAACTGTTTTTT. This chain connects TRBV18 to TRBJ1-4, with TRBD1 as a possible D gene (6 bases). CDR1 is KGHSH, CDR2 LQKENI, per germline. Trimming removed 5 bases from V and 4 bases from J, with 11 bases in between. The CDR3 extends over 14 amino acids.

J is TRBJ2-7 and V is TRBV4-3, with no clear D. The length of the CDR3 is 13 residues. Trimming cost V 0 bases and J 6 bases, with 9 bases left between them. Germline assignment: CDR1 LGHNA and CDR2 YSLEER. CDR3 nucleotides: TGCGCCAGCAGCCAAGACCCCGTCCGCGAGCAGTACTTC. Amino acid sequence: CASSQDPVREQYF.

In DNA, the CDR3 is TGTGCCAGCACCCTGGGAAGGAGCTCCTACAATGAGCAGTTCTTC. Its translation: CASTLGRSSYNEQFF. The chain couples TRBV11-2 to TRBJ2-1; D unclear. This CDR3 is 15 amino acids long. Germline V gives CDR1 SGHAT, CDR2 FQNNGV. V dropped 7 bases and J dropped 0 bases, with 13 bases sitting between them.

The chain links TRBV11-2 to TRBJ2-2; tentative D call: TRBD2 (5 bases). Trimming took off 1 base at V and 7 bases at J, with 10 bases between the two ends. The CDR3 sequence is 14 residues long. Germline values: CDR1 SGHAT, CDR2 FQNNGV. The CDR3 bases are TGTGCCAGCAGCTTAGGGCTAGCAGGCGGGGAGCTGTTTTTT. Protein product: CASSLGLAGGELFF. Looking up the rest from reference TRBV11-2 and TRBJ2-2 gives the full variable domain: EAGVAQSPRYKIIEKRQSVAFWCNPISGHATLYWYQQILGQGPKLLIQFQNNGVVDDSQLPKDRFSAERLKGVDSTLKIQPAKLEDSAVYLCASSLGLAGGELFFGEGSRLTVL.

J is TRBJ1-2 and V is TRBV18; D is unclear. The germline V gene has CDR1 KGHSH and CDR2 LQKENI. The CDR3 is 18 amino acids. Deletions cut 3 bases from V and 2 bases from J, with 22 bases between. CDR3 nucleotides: TGTGCCAGCTCACCGGGAAACCCCCGGGCCGATGGGAACTATGGCTACACCTTC. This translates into CASSPGNPRADGNYGYTF.